This T cell receptor (beta chain) was profiled in a study of somatic mutations in cytotoxic T cells in rheumatoid arthritis (dated by TCRdb to 2017 to 2019). Context from the whole study: Patient peripheral blood (around 30 ml EDTA) was drawn right after diagnosis and before any treatment started. In newly diagnosed rheumatoid arthritis without treatment, the study examined if expanded CD8+ T-cell clones harbor somatic mutations, relying on TCRB deep sequencing to characterize clonality. For approximately 63 rheumatoid arthritis patients and fewer than 25 healthy controls, TCRB deep sequencing was carried out. The median ages of the patient and control groups were essentially identical. A FACSAria II or Sony SH800 was used to flow-sort some V beta antibody-stained T-cell populations at nearly 100% purity, and TCRB sequencing was also done on sorted V beta1+ cells. Broader findings and caveats from the paper: The antigen targets of the expanded CD8+ clones were unknown, and absence from virus-specific databases did not rule out viral specificity. In 8 out of 65 patients, more than 20% of CD8+ cells belonged to the largest CD8+ clone, while several identical CD8+ TCRB sequences were shared between blood and synovial fluid. In patients, CD8+ clonality rose with age (Spearman r ~ 0.47), which was not the case in healthy controls. There was no significant difference in CD8+ T-cell clonality between rheumatoid arthritis patients and age-matched healthy controls. The finding that TRBV07 was slightly underrepresented in patients was left unadjusted for multiple comparisons.

Genomic DNA underwent TCRB CDR3 sequencing using the immunoSEQ assay. Processing in the source paper ran as follows. Patient CD8+ clones larger than 1% were compared against published virus-specific TCRB sequences, and only a few matched. The analyses included only productive TCRB rearrangements. A clone was defined by a unique TCRB CDR3 sequence, and clonality was computed as a productive clonality index based on Shannon entropy. To calculate repertoire overlap between two samples, the template counts of each clone were considered relative to each sample's total templates. V-gene usage from TCRB sequencing and V-gene usage measured by flow cytometry were correlated (Spearman r of over 0.6). TCRdb took this table from immuneACCESS and kept in-frame rearrangements with V and J called. Such tables lack part of the clones; where checked against another copy, unresolved V genes explain under half of the gap, and the rest is unexplained. V and J calls and clone size follow that table, whereas D and trimming were derived from the DNA. Across this sample there are 13,000 or so clones, with about 81% seen only once. The top ten clones comprise just under 30% of the sample.

From its cysteine to its phenylalanine, the CDR3 spans 16 amino acids. This entry keeps only the CDR3 DNA: 48 bases, framed from base 1. CDR1 MGHRA and CDR2 YSYEKL were looked up in the germline V gene. V was cut back by 3 bases and J by 4 bases, leaving a gap of 15 bases between them. Positive magnetic bead selection on an AutoMACS was used to isolate CD4+ and CD8+ cells, with flow cytometry used to check purity. Initial screening for clonal expansions relied on flow cytometry with a TCR V beta antibody panel, after which sorted CD8+ fractions underwent TCRB deep sequencing for characterization. Peripheral blood mononuclear cells were isolated by Ficoll-Paque PLUS density gradient separation. DNA from CD4-enriched, CD8-enriched or PBMC samples was extracted using Nucleospin Tissue or Tissue XS kits and then quantified on a Qubit 2.0 fluorometer. Concerning this clone: Its recognized antigen is unknown. No qualities accompany the bases; no much larger clone lies one base away.

The source material was CD8+ T cells sorted from blood. The chain was built from TRBV4-1 and TRBJ1-4; TRBD1 is a possible D gene, resting on 6 matching bases. This TCR was sampled from an adult with rheumatoid arthritis. Here the CDR3 is given as CASSHPEGVRNEKLFF. The bases are TGCGCCAGCAGCCACCCAGAGGGGGTTCGTAATGAAAAACTGTTTTTT.